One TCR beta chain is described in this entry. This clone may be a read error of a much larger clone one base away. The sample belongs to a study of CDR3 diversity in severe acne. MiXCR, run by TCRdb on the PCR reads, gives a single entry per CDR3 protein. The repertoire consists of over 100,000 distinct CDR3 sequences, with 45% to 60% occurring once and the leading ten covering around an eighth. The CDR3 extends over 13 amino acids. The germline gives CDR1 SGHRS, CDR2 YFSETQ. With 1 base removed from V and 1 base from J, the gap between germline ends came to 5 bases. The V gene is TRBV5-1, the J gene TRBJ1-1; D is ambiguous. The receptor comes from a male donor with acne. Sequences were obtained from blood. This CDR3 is CASSLYQNTEAFF. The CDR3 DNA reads TGCGCCAGCAGCTTGTACCAGAACACTGAAGCTTTCTTT.